The 12 T cell receptor beta chains in this list originate from one sample, sequenced in a study of blood T cell repertoires in COVID-19. The data were produced by immunoSEQ multiplex PCR, yet TCRdb's version contains in-frame clones alone and is incomplete. The sample includes approximately 100,000 clones, around 89% seen only once; the top ten take around 32%. The sequenced sample consisted of peripheral blood. The receptor set was obtained from a woman older than 75 with acute or convalescent COVID-19.

The chain combines TRBV11-1 with TRBJ1-1; D possibly corresponds to TRBD1 (6 bases). The CDR3 covers 14 residues. Trimming removed 3 bases at V and 7 bases at J, with 15 bases between. Germline V gene sequence: CDR1 SGHAT, CDR2 FQDESV (reference sequence). CDR3 sequence reads: CASSLSTGPYEAFF. The CDR3 DNA is TGTGCCAGCAGCTTGAGTACAGGGCCTTATGAAGCTTTCTTT.

Comments on this clone: An end of the junction does not agree with germline; a read error may underlie this. The chain couples TRBV5-4 to TRBJ2-7; tentative D call: TRBD2 (7 bases). This CDR3 is 11 amino acids long. The germline V gene encodes CDR1 SGHNT and CDR2 YYREEE (reference sequence). CDR3 nucleotide sequence: TGTGCCAGCAGCTTGGCCGGGGGGCAGACCTTC. Its protein product is CASSLAGGQTF.

The genes are TRBV29-1 and TRBJ2-7; TRBD2 is a possible D gene (6 bases). The germline V gene encodes CDR1 SQVTM and CDR2 ANQGSEA. This CDR3 has 13 amino acids. V lost 0 bases to trimming and J lost 6 bases, with 12 bases between them. The CDR3 DNA sequence: TGCAGCGTTGAAGATCTTGCGGAGGGCGAGCAGTACTTC. It specifies CSVEDLAEGEQYF.

The V gene is TRBV5-1, the J gene TRBJ2-2; unclear D gene. Trimming pared 8 bases from V and 6 bases from J, leaving 11 bases between. Germline CDR1 reads SGHRS; CDR2 reads YFSETQ. The CDR3 runs to 12 residues. CDR3 nucleotides: TGCGCCAGTAAGACTCCTTCCGGGGAGCTGTTTTTT. Residues: CASKTPSGELFF.

In its sample, this clone was seen a few times. CDR3 nucleotides: TGTGCCAGCCGCCTAGGGGCGAGAGAAGCGTACTTC. This encodes CASRLGAREAYF. The chain is built from TRBV6-2 or TRBV6-3 and TRBJ2-7; perhaps TRBD1 as D (5 bases). Trimming cost V 8 bases and J 12 bases, with 20 bases left between them. In germline, CDR1 is MNHEY, CDR2 SVGEGT. The CDR3 runs 12 residues.

The V call is TRBV30, the J call TRBJ1-2; TRBD1 agrees at 7 bases. Germline V gives CDR1 GTSNPN, CDR2 SVGIG (reference sequence). The length of the CDR3 is 14 residues. V dropped 5 bases and J dropped 4; count of bases not matched to a gene: 10. CDR3 protein: CAWEGPRDSYGYTF. The CDR3 coding sequence is TGTGCCTGGGAGGGCCCCCGGGACAGCTATGGCTACACCTTC.

The chain joins TRBV7-2 to TRBJ1-3; D is unresolved. This CDR3 region has 15 residues. Per the germline V gene, CDR1 is SGHTA and CDR2 is FQGNSA. The V end lost 7 bases, the J end lost 0 bases, and 13 bases lay between the germline ends. The CDR3 reads CASKDYSSSGNTIYF. The DNA for the CDR3 is TGTGCCAGCAAAGATTACAGTAGCTCTGGAAACACCATATATTTT.

The chain recombines TRBV6-6 with TRBJ1-3; 8 bases fit TRBD1. The trim removed 8 bases at V and 3 bases at J, leaving 3 bases unmatched. The length of the CDR3 is 13 residues. CDR1 MNHNY and CDR2 SVGAGI come from the germline V gene (reference sequence). Here the CDR3 DNA reads TGTGCCAGCGGCAGGGGGCTTGGAAACACCATATATTTT. This sequence encodes CASGRGLGNTIYF.

V gene TRBV12-3 or TRBV12-4 combines with J gene TRBJ1-1; D not resolved. Trimming shortened V by 2 bases and J by 5 bases, and 9 bases separated the two germline ends. The CDR3 extends over 13 amino acids. The CDR3 DNA sequence: TGTGCCAGCAGTTTATGGGCGGGAACTGAAGCTTTCTTT. It translates to CASSLWAGTEAFF.

The chain links TRBV7-2 to TRBJ1-1, with TRBD1 identical over 9 bases. The germline V gene encodes CDR1 SGHTA and CDR2 FQGNSA. The J segment lost 5 bases and the V segment lost 3 bases, leaving 7 bases of the junction unmatched. This CDR3 region has 15 residues. Here the CDR3 reads CASSFRGQGRTEAFF. The CDR3 DNA reads as TGTGCCAGCAGCTTTAGAGGACAGGGGCGGACTGAAGCTTTCTTT.

The chain links TRBV6-5 to TRBJ2-2; D remains ambiguous. V shed 7 bases and J shed 1 base, with 4 bases lying between them. Germline V gene data show CDR1 as MNHEY and CDR2 as SVGAGI. The CDR3 totals 12 residues. CDR3 DNA sequence: TGTGCCAGCACTAGGAACACCGGGGAGCTGTTTTTT. Encoded protein: CASTRNTGELFF.

This clone was picked up a small number of times. The genes are TRBV28 and TRBJ1-1, with 10 bases that match TRBD1. The CDR3 sequence is 20 residues long. V gave up 2 bases and J gave up 2 bases; unmatched junction bases: 17. Germline values: CDR1 MDHEN, CDR2 SYDVKM. This CDR3 is CASSLPSLGDRGRLNTEAFF. CDR3 bases: TGTGCCAGCAGTTTACCCTCCCTCGGAGACAGGGGGCGCTTAAACACTGAAGCTTTCTTT. The full variable domain, its missing parts supplied by reference TRBV28 and TRBJ1-1, is DVKVTQSSRYLVKRTGEKVFLECVQDMDHENMFWYRQDPGLGLRLIYFSYDVKMKEKGDIPEGYSVSREKKERFSLILESASTNQTSMYLCASSLPSLGDRGRLNTEAFFGQGTRLTVV.